This T cell receptor beta chain was captured in a study of shared clonotypes between healthy human individuals (TCRdb year 2020). For the study in its entirety: The cohort comprised a couple of women and a few men aged 18 to 49 years. Blood TCR repertoires of a handful of healthy adults were deeply sequenced to estimate repertoire size and the extent of clonotype sharing between individuals. Different laboratories and diverse techniques were used to prepare libraries and sequence TCR repertoires, to increase sequencing depth and limit assay-specific biases. Per donor, leukapheresis produced somewhere between about 0.85 and 10 billion PBMCs. The investigation overall reported the following: Based on pairwise subsampling, the degree of clonotype sharing among donors was expected to be affected by sequencing depth. The small number of donors limited the genetic and exposure-history diversity represented. Sampling was restricted to blood, and TCR repertoires in tissues likely differ from the TCR repertoires found in blood.

Using the deep immunoSEQ assay, multiplex PCR amplified TCR CDR3 regions from genomic DNA. For each cell subset, the extracted genomic DNA was distributed evenly across all wells of several immunoSEQ 96-well plates, and each plate served as one replicate. For unsorted PBMC, 300 ng genomic DNA, equal to around 30,000 T cell genomes, was loaded into each replicate PCR. Ten immunoSEQ deep assay plates were used to sequence unsorted PBMC genomic DNA. Purified libraries were quantified with a Qubit 3.0 fluorometer, sized on a Bioanalyzer 2100, and re-quantified with the KAPA Library Quantification kit. A separate single-read 150-cycle Illumina NextSeq 550 flow cell was used to sequence each immunoSEQ 96-well plate. The original methods were these. Because the immunoSEQ output held only junctional sequences and lacked quality scores, the filtering could not match the filtering applied to full-length reads. Sequences were annotated with PyIR, a Python wrapper for IgBLAST v1.9, using IMGT germline references to assign V/J genes and CDR3. Reads with weak V/J assignments (E-value above 1e-6), missing CDR3, stop codons, out-of-frame junctions, or ambiguous translated residues were removed. V3J clonotypes were defined as sequences sharing an identical inferred V gene, J gene, and CDR3 amino acid sequence. Percentage overlap between repertoires was computed as shared unique clonotypes divided by the size of the smaller repertoire. RTK rarefaction, the Chao1 estimator, and Recon v2.1 estimates of unobserved clonotypes were used to assess repertoire richness. Held by TCRdb, this immuneACCESS table contains in-frame sequences only and omits some clones. Under half of the omission traces to an unresolved V gene where checked; the cause of the rest is unknown. The DNA gave D and trimming, while V, J and clone size come from that table. The sample contains roughly 500,000 clones, about four fifths of them found a single time. The ten largest clonotypes hold about 13% of the sample.

A note on this clone: There is no known antigen for this receptor. No qualities accompany the bases; no much larger clone lies one base away.

V is clipped by 6 bases and J by 7 bases, and the sequence between their germline boundaries is 19 bases long. Spanning cysteine to phenylalanine, the CDR3 consists of 15 amino acids. Just the 45-base CDR3 DNA is kept, in frame starting at base 1. Reading the germline V gene gives CDR1 MNHNS and CDR2 SASEGT. Donors were healthy HIV-negative adults with no recently reported acute infections or vaccinations. Every donor was a Caucasian adult residing in Nashville, Tennessee, USA. For unsorted samples, 80 million to 100 million PBMCs were counted, and genomic DNA was extracted using the QIAamp DNA Blood Mini kit. Blood was obtained by leukapheresis, after which PBMCs were separated by Ficoll-Histopaque density gradient centrifugation and cryopreserved in liquid nitrogen vapor phase.

The receptor chain draws on TRBV6-1 and TRBJ2-1; TRBD2 is a weak D gene call, 6 bases matching. This receptor was taken from a woman aged 35 to 49 in good health. Some clones in this sample may be carry-over from other donors' samples. The sample consisted of PBMCs. The CDR3 amino acid sequence is: CASSWGRSEGNEQFF. The DNA sequence is as follows: TGTGCCAGCAGCTGGGGACGGTCGGAGGGGAATGAGCAGTTCTTC.